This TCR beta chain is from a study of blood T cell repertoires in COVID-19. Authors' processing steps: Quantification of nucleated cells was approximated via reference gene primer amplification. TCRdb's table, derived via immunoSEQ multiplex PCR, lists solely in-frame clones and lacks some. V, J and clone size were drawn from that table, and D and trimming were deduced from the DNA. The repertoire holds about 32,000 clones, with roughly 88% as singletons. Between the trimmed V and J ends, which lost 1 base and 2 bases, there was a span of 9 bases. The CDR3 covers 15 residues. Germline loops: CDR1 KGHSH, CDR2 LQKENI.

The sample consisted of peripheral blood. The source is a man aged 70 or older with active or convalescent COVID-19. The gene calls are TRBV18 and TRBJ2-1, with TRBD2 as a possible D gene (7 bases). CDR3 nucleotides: TGTGCCAGCTCACCACGGGGGGGGCCCTACAATGAGCAGTTCTTC. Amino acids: CASSPRGGPYNEQFF. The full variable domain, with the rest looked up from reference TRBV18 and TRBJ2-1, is NAGVMQNPRHLVRRRGQEARLRCSPMKGHSHVYWYRQLPEEGLKFMVYLQKENIIDESGMPKERFSAEFPKEGPSILRIQQVVRGDSAAYFCASSPRGGPYNEQFFGPGTRLTVL.